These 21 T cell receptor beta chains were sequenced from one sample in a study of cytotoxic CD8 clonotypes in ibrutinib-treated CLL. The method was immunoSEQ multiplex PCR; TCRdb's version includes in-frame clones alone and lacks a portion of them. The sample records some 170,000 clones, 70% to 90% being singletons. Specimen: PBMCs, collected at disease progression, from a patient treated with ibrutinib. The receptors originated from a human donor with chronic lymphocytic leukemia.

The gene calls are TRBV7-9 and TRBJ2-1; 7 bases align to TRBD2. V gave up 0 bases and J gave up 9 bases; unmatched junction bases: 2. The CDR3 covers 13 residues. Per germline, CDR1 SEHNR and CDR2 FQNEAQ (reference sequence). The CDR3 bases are TGTGCCAGCAGCTTAGCCAGGGAGGGTGAGCAGTTCTTC. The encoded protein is CASSLAREGEQFF.

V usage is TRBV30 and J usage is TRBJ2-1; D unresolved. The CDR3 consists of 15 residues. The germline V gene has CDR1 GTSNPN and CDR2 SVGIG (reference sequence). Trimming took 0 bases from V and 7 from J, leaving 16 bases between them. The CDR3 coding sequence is TGTGCCTGGAGTGTAGCAGGTACCATTATAAATGAGCAGTTCTTC. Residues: CAWSVAGTIINEQFF.

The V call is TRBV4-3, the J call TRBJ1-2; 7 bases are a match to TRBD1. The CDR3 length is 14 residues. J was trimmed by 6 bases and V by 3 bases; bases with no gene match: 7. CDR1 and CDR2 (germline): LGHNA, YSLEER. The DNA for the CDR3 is TGCGCCAGCAGCCATCAAGACAGGGCGCATGGCTACACCTTC. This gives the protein CASSHQDRAHGYTF.

In DNA, the CDR3 is TGTGCCAGCAGTGACGACCCACACTATGGCTACACCTTC. Protein: CASSDDPHYGYTF. The chain links TRBV6-4 to TRBJ1-2; no firm D call. Between the trimmed V and J ends, which lost 2 bases and 3 bases, there was a span of 7 bases. The CDR3 totals 13 residues. CDR1 and CDR2 (germline): MRHNA, SNTAGT.

The CDR3 coding sequence is TGTGCCAGCAGCTTAACTGGCCGGGGCCCCACCGGGGAGCTGTTTTTT. Translation gives CASSLTGRGPTGELFF. The chain uses TRBV7-8 and TRBJ2-2, with D perhaps given as TRBD1 or TRBD2 (5 bases each). V was trimmed by 2 bases and J by 4 bases, leaving 14 bases between them. The CDR3 spans 16 residues. The germline V gene has CDR1 SGHVS and CDR2 FQNEAQ.

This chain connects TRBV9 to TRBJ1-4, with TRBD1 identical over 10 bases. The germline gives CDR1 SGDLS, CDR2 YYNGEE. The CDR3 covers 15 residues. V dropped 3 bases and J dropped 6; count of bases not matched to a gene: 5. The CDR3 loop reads CASSEGQGRDEKLFF. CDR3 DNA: TGTGCCAGCAGCGAGGGACAGGGGAGGGATGAAAAACTGTTTTTT. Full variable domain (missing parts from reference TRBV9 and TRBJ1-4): DSGVTQTPKHLITATGQRVTLRCSPRSGDLSVYWYQQSLDQGLQFLIQYYNGEERAKGNILERFSAQQFPDLHSELNLSSLELGDSALYFCASSEGQGRDEKLFFGSGTQLSVL.

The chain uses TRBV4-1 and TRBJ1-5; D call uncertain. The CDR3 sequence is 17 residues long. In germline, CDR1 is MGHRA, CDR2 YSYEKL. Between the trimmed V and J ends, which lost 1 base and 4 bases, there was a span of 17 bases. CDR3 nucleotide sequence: TGCGCCAGCAGCCAAGTTGGAACTCAAGGGCCTAATCAGCCCCAGCATTTT. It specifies CASSQVGTQGPNQPQHF.

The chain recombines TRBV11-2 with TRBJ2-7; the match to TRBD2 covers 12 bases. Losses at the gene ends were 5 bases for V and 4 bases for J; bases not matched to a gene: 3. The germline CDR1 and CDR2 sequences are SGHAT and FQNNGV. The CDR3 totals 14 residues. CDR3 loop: CASSQGLAGYEQYF. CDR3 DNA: TGTGCCAGCAGCCAGGGACTAGCGGGTTACGAGCAGTACTTC. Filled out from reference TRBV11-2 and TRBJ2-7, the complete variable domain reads EAGVAQSPRYKIIEKRQSVAFWCNPISGHATLYWYQQILGQGPKLLIQFQNNGVVDDSQLPKDRFSAERLKGVDSTLKIQPAKLEDSAVYLCASSQGLAGYEQYFGPGTRLTVT.

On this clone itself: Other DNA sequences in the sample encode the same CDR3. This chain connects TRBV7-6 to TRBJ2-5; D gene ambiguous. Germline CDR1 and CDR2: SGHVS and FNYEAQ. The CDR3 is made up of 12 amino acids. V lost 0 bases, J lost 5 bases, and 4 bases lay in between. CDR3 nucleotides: TGTGCCAGCAGCTTAGCTACGGAGACCCAGTACTTC. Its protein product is CASSLATETQYF.

CDR3 nucleotide sequence: TGTGCCATCAGTGAGGACAGTCTTCCTACCAATGAGCAGTTCTTC. This encodes CAISEDSLPTNEQFF. The rearrangement joins TRBV10-3 to TRBJ2-1; a weak D match, TRBD1 (5 bases). This CDR3 has 15 amino acids. V lost 2 bases and J 6 bases, leaving 14 bases between the germline ends. Germline V gives CDR1 ENHRY, CDR2 SYGVKD.

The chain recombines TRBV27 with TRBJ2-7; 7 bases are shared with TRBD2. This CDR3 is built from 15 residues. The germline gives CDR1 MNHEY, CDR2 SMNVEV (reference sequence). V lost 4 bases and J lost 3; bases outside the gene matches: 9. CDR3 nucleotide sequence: TGTGCCAGCAGTTCGTCCAGCGGGACTTTCTACGAGCAGTACTTC. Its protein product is CASSSSSGTFYEQYF.

The CDR3: CAWAQEMNTEAFF. The CDR3 nucleotides are TGTGCCTGGGCACAGGAGATGAACACTGAAGCTTTCTTT. The V gene is TRBV30, the J gene TRBJ1-1; possible D gene TRBD1, 5 bases. V was clipped by 5 bases and J by 0 bases, with 10 bases between them. The CDR3 loop spans 13 amino acids. The V gene's germline CDR1 is GTSNPN and CDR2 SVGIG (reference sequence).

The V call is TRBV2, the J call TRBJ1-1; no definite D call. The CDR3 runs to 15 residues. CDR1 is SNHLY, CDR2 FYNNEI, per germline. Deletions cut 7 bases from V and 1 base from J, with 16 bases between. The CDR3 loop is CASIQARGRNTEAFF. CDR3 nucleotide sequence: TGTGCCAGCATTCAGGCGCGAGGTCGGAACACTGAAGCTTTCTTT. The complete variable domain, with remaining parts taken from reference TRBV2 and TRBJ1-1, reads EPEVTQTPSHQVTQMGQEVILRCVPISNHLYFYWYRQILGQKVEFLVSFYNNEISEKSEIFDDQFSVERPDGSNFTLKIRSTKLEDSAMYFCASIQARGRNTEAFFGQGTRLTVV.

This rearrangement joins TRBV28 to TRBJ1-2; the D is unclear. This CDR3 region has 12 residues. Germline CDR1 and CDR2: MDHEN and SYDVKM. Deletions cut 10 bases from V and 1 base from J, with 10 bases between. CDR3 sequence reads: CATYLGNYGYTF. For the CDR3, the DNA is TGTGCCACCTATTTGGGTAACTATGGCTACACCTTC.

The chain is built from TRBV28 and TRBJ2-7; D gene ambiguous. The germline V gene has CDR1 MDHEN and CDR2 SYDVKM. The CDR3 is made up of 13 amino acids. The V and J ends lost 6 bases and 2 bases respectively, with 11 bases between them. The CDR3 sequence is CASRLAATYEQYF. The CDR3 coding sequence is TGTGCCAGCAGACTTGCGGCGACCTACGAGCAGTACTTC.

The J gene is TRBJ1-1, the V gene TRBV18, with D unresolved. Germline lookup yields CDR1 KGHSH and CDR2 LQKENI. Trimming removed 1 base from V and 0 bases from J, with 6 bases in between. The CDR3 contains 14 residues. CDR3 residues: CASSPQGVNTEAFF. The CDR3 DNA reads TGTGCCAGCTCACCACAGGGCGTGAACACTGAAGCTTTCTTT.

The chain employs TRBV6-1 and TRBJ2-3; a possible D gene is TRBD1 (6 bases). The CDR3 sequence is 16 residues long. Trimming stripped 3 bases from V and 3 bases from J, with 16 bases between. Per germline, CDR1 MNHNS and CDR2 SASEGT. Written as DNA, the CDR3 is TGTGCCAGCAGTGATTGGGGGCGGGTGGAGACAGATACGCAGTATTTT. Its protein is CASSDWGRVETDTQYF.

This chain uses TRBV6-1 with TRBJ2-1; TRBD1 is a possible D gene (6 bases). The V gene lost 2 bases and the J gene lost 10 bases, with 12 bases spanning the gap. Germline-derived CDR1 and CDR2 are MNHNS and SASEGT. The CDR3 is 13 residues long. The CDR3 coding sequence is TGTGCCAGCAGTGAAAACAGGGCGAGAGAGCAGTTCTTC. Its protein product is CASSENRAREQFF.

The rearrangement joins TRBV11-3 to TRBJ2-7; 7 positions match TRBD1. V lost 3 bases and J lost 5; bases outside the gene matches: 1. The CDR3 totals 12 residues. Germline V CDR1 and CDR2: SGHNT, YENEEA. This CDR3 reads CASSFDRDEQYF. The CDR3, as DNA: TGTGCCAGCAGCTTCGACAGGGACGAGCAGTACTTC.

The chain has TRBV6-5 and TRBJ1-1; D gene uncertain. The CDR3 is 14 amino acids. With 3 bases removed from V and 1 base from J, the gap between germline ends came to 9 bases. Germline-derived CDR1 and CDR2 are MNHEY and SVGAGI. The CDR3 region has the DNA TGTGCCAGCAGTTATTCGGGCACGAACACTGAAGCTTTCTTT. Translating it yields CASSYSGTNTEAFF.

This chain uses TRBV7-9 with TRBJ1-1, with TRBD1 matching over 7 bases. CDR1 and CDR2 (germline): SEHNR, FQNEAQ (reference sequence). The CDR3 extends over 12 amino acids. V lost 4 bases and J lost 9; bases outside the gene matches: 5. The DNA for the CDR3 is TGTGCCAGCAGCTCGGAAGGGGGCAAAGCTTTCTTT. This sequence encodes CASSSEGGKAFF.